These T cell receptor beta chains were read from a single sample in a study of Ad26.COV2.S vaccination and SARS-CoV-2 variants. This table comes from immunoSEQ multiplex PCR, and its TCRdb copy is limited to in-frame clones, with some not included. Among about 350,000 clones listed, approximately 90% were seen once. The specimen comprised peripheral blood, sampled in a trial of Ad26.COV2.S vaccine versus placebo. The origin of the receptors is a person between 18 and 65 years old who received the Ad26.COV2.S COVID-19 vaccine or a placebo. CDR3s include the opening cysteine and the closing phenylalanine or tryptophan. A D gene is named only where the DNA matches it firmly. Clone size is given for some rows only: seen once, a few or many times, or a class if the clone is expanded.

V,D,J,size,DNA,CDR3
TRBV7-2,.,TRBJ1-2,few,TGTGCCAGCAGCTTCCCGACGGGCGGTAATGGCTACACCTTC,CASSFPTGGNGYTF
TRBV7-2,.,TRBJ1-2,.,TGTGCCAGCACCAAAGAGACAGGTGGCTACACCTTC,CASTKETGGYTF
TRBV6-2/TRBV6-3,.,TRBJ2-5,.,TGTGCCAGCAGTCAACGGGACGGTCTGACGACCCAGTACTTC,CASSQRDGLTTQYF
TRBV5-6,.,TRBJ2-3,few,TGTGCCAGCAGCTTGTTGGGAGTGGTCAGGACAGATACGCAGTATTTT,CASSLLGVVRTDTQYF
TRBV4-2,TRBD1,TRBJ2-2,.,TGTGCCAGCAGCCGCAGGGGGCGCGACACCGGGGAGCTGTTTTTT,CASSRRGRDTGELFF
TRBV13,TRBD1,TRBJ1-3,.,TGTGCCAGCAGCGTGGATTACCTACTGGACAGGGCGGGTGAGGACTCTGGAAACACCATATATTTT,CASSVDYLLDRAGEDSGNTIYF
TRBV27,.,TRBJ1-2,.,TGTGCCAGCAGTCCCCATGAAGCCTATGGCTACACCTTC,CASSPHEAYGYTF
TRBV3-1/TRBV3-2,.,TRBJ2-6,.,TGTGCCAGCAGCCAAGATTTGGGGGGGGCCAACGTCCTGACTTTC,CASSQDLGGANVLTF
TRBV27,.,TRBJ2-6,.,TGTGCCAGCAGTTTATCGAGGCCGCACTCTGGGGCCAACGTCCTGACTTTC,CASSLSRPHSGANVLTF
TRBV6-1,.,TRBJ2-4,.,TGTGCCAGCAGTGAATCCGGGACGCTGAAAAACATTCAGTACTTC,CASSESGTLKNIQYF
TRBV29-1,.,TRBJ2-5,once,TGCAGCGTTGATCCCGGGGTCCAAGAGACCCAGTACTTC,CSVDPGVQETQYF
TRBV30,.,TRBJ2-1,.,TGTGCCTGGAATGTATGGAATGAGCAGTTCTTC,CAWNVWNEQFF
TRBV12-3/TRBV12-4,.,TRBJ2-7,.,TGTGCCAGCAGTTTGTACAGGGCCTACGAGCAGTACTTC,CASSLYRAYEQYF
TRBV7-6,.,TRBJ1-2,.,TGTGCCAGCAGCTTAGCTAGTTCGCGGGATGGCTACACCTTC,CASSLASSRDGYTF
TRBV12-3/TRBV12-4,.,TRBJ2-7,few,TGTGCCAGCAGTTTCTCGAACGAGCAGTACTTC,CASSFSNEQYF
TRBV27,.,TRBJ2-7,.,TGTGCCAGCAGTTTATCGATCAGGGAATCCTACGAGCAGTACTTC,CASSLSIRESYEQYF
TRBV2,.,TRBJ1-6,.,TGTGCCAGCAGAACCGAGACAAGCCATAATTCACCCCTCCACTTT,CASRTETSHNSPLHF
TRBV7-2,.,TRBJ1-5,.,TGTGCCAGCAGCTTAGCTGGGACATCTGATCAGCCCCAGCATTTT,CASSLAGTSDQPQHF
TRBV19,.,TRBJ2-5,.,TGTGCCAGTAGTTTTGGACAGACGGAGACCCAGTACTTC,CASSFGQTETQYF
TRBV3-1/TRBV3-2,.,TRBJ1-3,.,TGTGCCAGCAGCCACAGTGGAAACACCATATATTTT,CASSHSGNTIYF
TRBV27,.,TRBJ2-1,many,TGTGCCAGCAGTTTATTGGTAGGGAGAGCGGACAATGAGCAGTTCTTC,CASSLLVGRADNEQFF
TRBV9,.,TRBJ2-6,.,TGTGCCAGCAGCGTACAGGGGGGGCCTGGGGCCAACGTCCTGACTTTC,CASSVQGGPGANVLTF
TRBV5-5,TRBD1,TRBJ1-2,.,TGTGCCAGCAGCTGGGACAGGTCTGGCTACACCTTC,CASSWDRSGYTF
TRBV11-2,TRBD1,TRBJ2-7,few,TGTGCCAGCAGCTCGGACAGGGGGGCATACGAGCAGTACTTC,CASSSDRGAYEQYF
TRBV7-2,.,TRBJ2-2,.,TGTGCCAGCAGCTTAGCTACCTCTCGATACACCGGGGAGCTGTTTTTT,CASSLATSRYTGELFF
TRBV7-9,.,TRBJ2-5,.,TGTGCCAGCAGCTTAGCGTTTTTGGGGGAGAAAGGGGAGACCCAGTACTTC,CASSLAFLGEKGETQYF
TRBV5-4,.,TRBJ2-7,.,TGTGCCAGCAGCATAACAGGGAGGTACGAGCAGTACTTC,CASSITGRYEQYF
TRBV6-4,.,TRBJ2-3,once,TGTGCCAGCAGTGACTCGTGGGCCGGGGATACGCAGTATTTT,CASSDSWAGDTQYF
TRBV5-4,.,TRBJ2-1,.,TGTGCCAGCAGCTTGACCCAGGGGGGTCACAATGAGCAGTTCTTC,CASSLTQGGHNEQFF
TRBV6-5,TRBD1,TRBJ2-7,.,TGTGCCAGCAGTCCAACGGGACAGACCTACGAGCAGTACTTC,CASSPTGQTYEQYF
TRBV2,.,TRBJ1-1,.,TGTGCCAGCAGTGAAGCACCCCCGGACACCGACACTGAAGCTTTCTTT,CASSEAPPDTDTEAFF
TRBV7-8,.,TRBJ2-2,.,TGTGCCAGCAGCCCTCTAGCGATCGCGATTACCGGGGAGCTGTTTTTT,CASSPLAIAITGELFF
TRBV18,TRBD1,TRBJ2-6,.,TGTGCCAGCTCACAAACAGGGGTACAAGGGGCCAACGTCCTGACTTTC,CASSQTGVQGANVLTF
TRBV6-4,TRBD2,TRBJ2-3,.,TGTGCCAGCAGTGAAGCGGGGGGCGGTGATACGCAGTATTTT,CASSEAGGGDTQYF
TRBV18,TRBD1,TRBJ2-7,.,TGTGCCAGCTCATCTCGACAGGGATCCCACGAGCAGTACTTC,CASSSRQGSHEQYF
TRBV6-1,.,TRBJ1-3,.,TGTGCCAGCAGTGAAGTTGATTTCTCTGGAAACACCATATATTTT,CASSEVDFSGNTIYF
TRBV18,.,TRBJ2-1,.,TGTGCCAGCTCACCAGGATCTCAGGGAGGTGTGCAGTTCTTC,CASSPGSQGGVQFF
TRBV19,.,TRBJ1-5,.,TGTGCCAGTAGTACCCGGACAGTTTTTGGCAATCAGCCCCAGCATTTT,CASSTRTVFGNQPQHF
TRBV30,.,TRBJ1-1,.,TGTGCCTGGAGTTTACAGGTGGAAGCTTTCTTT,CAWSLQVEAFF
TRBV11-3,.,TRBJ1-3,.,TGTGCCAGCAGCGCAACCTCTGGAAACACCATATATTTT,CASSATSGNTIYF
TRBV19,.,TRBJ1-6,.,TGTGCCAGTAGCCAAACAACAGGGACCTATAATTCACCCCTCCACTTT,CASSQTTGTYNSPLHF
TRBV7-9,.,TRBJ2-7,few,TGTGCCAGCAGCAAAGCGGGCGAGTTCTCCTCCTACGAGCAGTACTTC,CASSKAGEFSSYEQYF
TRBV10-3,.,TRBJ1-6,.,TGTGCCATCAGTGAGCCGAGAGGAGGTAATTCACCCCTCCACTTT,CAISEPRGGNSPLHF
TRBV9,.,TRBJ2-7,once,TGTGCCAGCAGCGTAGCAGGATCGGGGGAAGAGTACTTC,CASSVAGSGEEYF
TRBV19,.,TRBJ2-5,.,TGTGCCAGTAGTATTGGCTCCCCACGGGAGACCCAGTACTTC,CASSIGSPRETQYF
TRBV2,.,TRBJ2-4,.,TGTGCCAGCAGTGAATTGCTGGACAAAAACATTCAGTACTTC,CASSELLDKNIQYF
TRBV7-3,.,TRBJ2-7,.,TGTGCCAGCAGCTTAAGGGCCAGGGGCGAGCAGTACTTC,CASSLRARGEQYF
TRBV27,.,TRBJ2-3,.,TGTGCCAGCAGTTTATCAAAGCCTAGCACAGATACGCAGTATTTT,CASSLSKPSTDTQYF
TRBV11-3,TRBD2,TRBJ2-1,.,TGTGCCAGCAGCTTAGTAGCGGGAGCGGCCAATGAGCAGTTCTTC,CASSLVAGAANEQFF
TRBV19,TRBD2,TRBJ2-5,.,TGTGCCAGTAGTCGGGGGGTCTTGGAGACCCAGTACTTC,CASSRGVLETQYF
TRBV15,.,TRBJ1-2,.,TGTGCCACCAGCAGAGCTTTGGAGGGCTATGGCTACACCTTC,CATSRALEGYGYTF
TRBV27,TRBD1,TRBJ1-2,once,TGTGCCAGCAGCGCGACAGGGTCAGGCTACACCTTC,CASSATGSGYTF
TRBV7-8,.,TRBJ1-5,.,TGTGCCAGCAGCTTAGTATCCCGGACCGAGTCCCCCCAGCATTTT,CASSLVSRTESPQHF
TRBV6-2/TRBV6-3,TRBD1,TRBJ1-2,.,TGTGCCAGCAGTAGCCAACAGGGGGAGAACCCGTATGGCTACACCTTC,CASSSQQGENPYGYTF
TRBV30,TRBD1,TRBJ1-5,.,TGTGCCTGGAGGACAGGGGGCGCGAGCAATCAGCCCCAGCATTTT,CAWRTGGASNQPQHF